This is a list of T cell receptor beta chains from one sample in a study of blood T cell repertoires in COVID-19. TCRdb's table, derived via immunoSEQ multiplex PCR, lists solely in-frame clones and lacks some. The sample lists fewer than 200,000 clones; roughly 86% were seen once. Sequenced input: PBMCs or T cells enriched from blood (not recorded which). The source of these receptors is a woman between 35 and 50 years old in a cohort exposed to, infected with or recovered from COVID-19 (not recorded which). CDR3s leave out the opening cysteine and the closing phenylalanine or tryptophan. Fields, in order: J gene, V gene, CDR3 protein.

TRBJ1-3,TRBV15,ATSDGQLSGNTIY
TRBJ1-2,TRBV5-1,ASSLGTGENYGYT
TRBJ1-1,TRBV7-9,ASSLGLGGEAF
TRBJ1-2,TRBV2,ASREWTAALKGYT
TRBJ1-2,TRBV28,ASSLSPDRINYGYT
TRBJ2-7,TRBV27,ASSFGRQGSSYEQY
TRBJ1-2,TRBV19,ASSHQGGAGNYGYT
TRBJ1-2,TRBV30,AWSVARGVYGYT
TRBJ2-7,TRBV5-1,ASSLAPGGSYEQY
TRBJ1-2,TRBV10-2,ASQGHGYT
TRBJ1-2,TRBV5-1,ASSPQGASNYGYT
TRBJ1-6,TRBV4-1,ASSQTPAGGYNSPLH
TRBJ1-3,TRBV27,ASSLSGGAGNTIY
TRBJ2-4,TRBV5-5,ASSSGTGSANKNIQY
TRBJ2-3,TRBV3-1/TRBV3-2,ASCRGGTDTQY
TRBJ1-6,TRBV5-1,ASSLDSRTGNSPLH
TRBJ1-2,TRBV5-1,ASSWGQSTYGYT
TRBJ2-5,TRBV11-3,ASSLYGSGRAETQY
TRBJ2-3,TRBV5-6,ASMGQAHTQY
TRBJ2-2,TRBV4-3,ASSPARGGELF
TRBJ2-3,TRBV13,ASSARQGSDTQY
TRBJ1-6,TRBV4-1,ASSQENRRNSPLH
TRBJ2-3,TRBV3-1/TRBV3-2,ASSHWTSGGQTGDTQY
TRBJ2-5,TRBV19,ASSIGRGQETQY
TRBJ2-3,TRBV5-1,ASSLYLLAGEILSTDTQY
TRBJ1-5,TRBV28,ASRIYGTGNQPQH
TRBJ2-1,TRBV2,ASSGVTGNEQF
TRBJ1-2,TRBV6-1,ASISTAGSYGYT
TRBJ1-2,TRBV19,ASSPSGQGLYGYT
TRBJ2-1,TRBV27,ASSSSGGAEF
TRBJ1-1,TRBV5-5,ASSLVQVDTEAF
TRBJ2-5,TRBV7-7,ASSVRQGAEETQY
TRBJ1-2,TRBV9,ASSAEATNYGYT
TRBJ2-2,TRBV5-4,ASSLAGGTGELF
TRBJ2-7,TRBV6-2/TRBV6-3,ASSSSSGGGYEQY
TRBJ2-7,TRBV7-2,ASSTGGFRNEQY
TRBJ2-7,TRBV5-5,ASSWTDRTYEQY
TRBJ1-5,TRBV28,ASSFRGDGSNQPQH
TRBJ2-2,TRBV13,ASSPQLAGGTGELF
TRBJ1-2,TRBV7-2,ASSLDRGTNYGYT
TRBJ1-5,TRBV9,ASSVGTGEHQPQH
TRBJ1-5,TRBV20-1,SASTGGGNQPQH
TRBJ1-2,TRBV21-1,ASSSPNRGWLHGYT
TRBJ1-1,TRBV6-5,ASSYDMNTEAF
TRBJ2-7,TRBV6-9,ASLPGLKYEQY
TRBJ2-1,TRBV19,ASSIDGGSYNEQF
TRBJ2-2,TRBV9,ASSYPLTGFYNTGELF
TRBJ2-7,TRBV6-2/TRBV6-3,ASSPAGSYEQY
TRBJ2-7,TRBV28,ASSLLPGQGRHEQY
TRBJ2-7,TRBV5-4,ASSSERGGGEQY
TRBJ1-2,TRBV25-1,ASSDRDSYYGYT
TRBJ2-1,TRBV11-2,ASSSTSGQYNEQF
TRBJ1-3,TRBV19,ASSALRGSGNTIY